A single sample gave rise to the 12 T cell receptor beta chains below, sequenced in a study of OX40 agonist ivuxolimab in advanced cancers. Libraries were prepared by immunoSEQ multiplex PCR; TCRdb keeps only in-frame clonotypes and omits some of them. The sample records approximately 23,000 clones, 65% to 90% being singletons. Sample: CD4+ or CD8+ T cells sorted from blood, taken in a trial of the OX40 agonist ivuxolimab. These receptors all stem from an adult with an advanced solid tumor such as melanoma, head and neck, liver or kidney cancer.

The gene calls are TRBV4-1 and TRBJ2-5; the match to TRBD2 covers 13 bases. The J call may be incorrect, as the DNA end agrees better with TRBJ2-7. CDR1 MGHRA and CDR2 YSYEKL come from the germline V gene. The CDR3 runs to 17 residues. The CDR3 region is CASSRTTSGGPTYEQYF. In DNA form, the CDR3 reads TGCGCCAGCAGCCGCACGACTAGCGGGGGGCCGACCTACGAGCAGTACTTC.

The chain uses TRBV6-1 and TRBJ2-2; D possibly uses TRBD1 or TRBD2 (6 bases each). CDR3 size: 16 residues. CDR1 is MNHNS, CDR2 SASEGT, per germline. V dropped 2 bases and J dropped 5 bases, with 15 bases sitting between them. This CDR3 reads CASSESPGATTGELFF. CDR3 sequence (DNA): TGTGCCAGCAGTGAATCGCCGGGGGCGACGACCGGGGAGCTGTTTTTT.

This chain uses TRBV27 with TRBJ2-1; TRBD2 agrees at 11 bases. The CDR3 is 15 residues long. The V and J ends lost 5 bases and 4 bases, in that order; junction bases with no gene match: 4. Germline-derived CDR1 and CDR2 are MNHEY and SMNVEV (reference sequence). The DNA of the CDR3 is TGTGCCAGCAGTCCAGGGACTAGCGGATACAATGAGCAGTTCTTC. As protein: CASSPGTSGYNEQFF.

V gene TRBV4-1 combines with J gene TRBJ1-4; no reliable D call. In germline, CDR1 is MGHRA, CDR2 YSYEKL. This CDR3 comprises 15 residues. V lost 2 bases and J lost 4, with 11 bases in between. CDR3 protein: CASSQSGFYNEKLFF. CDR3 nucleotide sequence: TGCGCCAGCAGCCAAAGCGGGTTTTATAATGAAAAACTGTTTTTT.

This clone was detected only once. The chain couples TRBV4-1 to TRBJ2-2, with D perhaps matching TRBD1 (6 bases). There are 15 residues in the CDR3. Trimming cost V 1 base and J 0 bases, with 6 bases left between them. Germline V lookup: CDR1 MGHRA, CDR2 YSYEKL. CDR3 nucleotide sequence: TGCGCCAGCAGCCAAGGGACAGCGAACACCGGGGAGCTGTTTTTT. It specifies CASSQGTANTGELFF.

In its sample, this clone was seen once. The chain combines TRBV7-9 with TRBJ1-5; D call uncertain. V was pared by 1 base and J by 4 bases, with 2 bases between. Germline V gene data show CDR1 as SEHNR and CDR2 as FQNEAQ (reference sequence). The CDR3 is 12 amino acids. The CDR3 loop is CASSLGNQPQHF. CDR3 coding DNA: TGTGCCAGCAGCTTAGGTAATCAGCCCCAGCATTTT. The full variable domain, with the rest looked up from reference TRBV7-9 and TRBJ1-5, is DTGVSQNPRHKITKRGQNVTFRCDPISEHNRLYWYRQTLGQGPEFLTYFQNEAQLEKSRLLSDRFSAERPKGSFSTLEIQRTEQGDSAMYLCASSLGNQPQHFGDGTRLSIL.

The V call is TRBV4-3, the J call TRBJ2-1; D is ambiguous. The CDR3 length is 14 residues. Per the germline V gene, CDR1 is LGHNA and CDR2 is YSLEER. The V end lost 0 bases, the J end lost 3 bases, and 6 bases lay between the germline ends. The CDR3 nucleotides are TGCGCCAGCAGCCAAGATTCGGACTACAATGAGCAGTTCTTC. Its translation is CASSQDSDYNEQFF.

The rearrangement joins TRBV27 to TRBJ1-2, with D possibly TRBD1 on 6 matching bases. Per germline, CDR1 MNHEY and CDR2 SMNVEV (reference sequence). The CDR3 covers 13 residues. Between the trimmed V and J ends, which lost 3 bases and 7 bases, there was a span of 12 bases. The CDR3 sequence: CASSFPGQGGYTF. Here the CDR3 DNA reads TGTGCCAGCAGTTTCCCGGGACAAGGTGGCTACACCTTC.

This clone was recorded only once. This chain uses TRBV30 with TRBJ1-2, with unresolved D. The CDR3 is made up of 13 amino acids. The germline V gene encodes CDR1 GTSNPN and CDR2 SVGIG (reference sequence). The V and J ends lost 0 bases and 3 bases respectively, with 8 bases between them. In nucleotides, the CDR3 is TGTGCCTGGAGTGTAAATAACTACTATGGCTACACCTTC. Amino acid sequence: CAWSVNNYYGYTF.

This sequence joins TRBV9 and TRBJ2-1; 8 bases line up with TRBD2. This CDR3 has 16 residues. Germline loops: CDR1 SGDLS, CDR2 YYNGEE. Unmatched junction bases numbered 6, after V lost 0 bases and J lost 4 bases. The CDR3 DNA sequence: TGTGCCAGCAGCGTAGTTGGGCGGGGGGATTACAATGAGCAGTTCTTC. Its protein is CASSVVGRGDYNEQFF.

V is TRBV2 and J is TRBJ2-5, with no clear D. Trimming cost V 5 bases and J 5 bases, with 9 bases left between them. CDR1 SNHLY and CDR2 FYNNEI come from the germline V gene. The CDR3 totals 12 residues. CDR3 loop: CASSSSSETQYF. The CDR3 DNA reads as TGTGCCAGCAGTTCTTCCTCGGAGACCCAGTACTTC.

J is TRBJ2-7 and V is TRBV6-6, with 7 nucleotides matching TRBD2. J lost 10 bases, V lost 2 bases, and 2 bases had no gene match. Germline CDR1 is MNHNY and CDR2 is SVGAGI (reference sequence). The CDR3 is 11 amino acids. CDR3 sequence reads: CASSYGREQYF. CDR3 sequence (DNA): TGTGCCAGCAGTTACGGGAGGGAACAGTACTTC.